The 3 T cell receptor beta chains below come from one sample, sequenced in a study of shared clonotypes between healthy human individuals (TCRdb year 2020). Libraries were made using the immunoSEQ multiplex PCR assay. Imported from immuneACCESS, the table was reduced by TCRdb to in-frame sequences with V and J called. These copies leave out some clones; in studies compared against another copy, an unresolved V gene accounts for under half, and the cause of the remainder is not known. The sample table shows 2,500,000 or so clones, and approximately 94% are seen once. The ten largest clonotypes hold about 0.39% of the sample. Sequencing was performed on naive CD4+ T cells from PBMCs. The label giving this sample's cell subset or site can be read as: CD45RA+ positively selected. These receptors originate from a man aged 18 to 29 in good health. Some clones in this sample may be carry-over from other donors' samples.

The CDR3 sequence is CASSSRTRRNEQFF. DNA for the CDR3: TGTGCCAGCAGTTCCCGGACTAGGCGCAATGAGCAGTTCTTC. V is TRBV6-6 and J is TRBJ2-1, with 7 bases matching TRBD2. The CDR3 contains 14 residues. Germline assignment: CDR1 MNHNY and CDR2 SVGAGI (reference sequence). The V gene end was trimmed by 4 bases and the J gene end by 6 bases; junction bases not matched to a gene: 6.

This clone was observed a single time. V and J are TRBV5-1 and TRBJ2-1; D unresolved. CDR3 length equals 12 residues. CDR1 SGHRS and CDR2 YFSETQ come from the germline V gene. Trimming cost V 5 bases and J 2 bases, with 5 bases left between them. For the CDR3, the DNA is TGCGCCAGCAGTATCACCTACAATGAGCAGTTCTTC. As protein: CASSITYNEQFF. Based on the CDR3 plus reference TRBV5-1 and TRBJ2-1, the full variable domain is KAGVTQTPRYLIKTRGQQVTLSCSPISGHRSVSWYQQTPGQGLQFLFEYFSETQRNKGNFPGRFSGRQFSNSRSEMNVSTLELGDSALYLCASSITYNEQFFGPGTRLTVL.

The V and J genes are TRBV7-6 and TRBJ2-5; D not certain. The CDR3 loop spans 15 amino acids. V lost 1 base and J lost 0, with 9 bases in between. Per germline, CDR1 SGHVS and CDR2 FNYEAQ. The CDR3 region has the DNA TGTGCCAGCAGCTTAGGTTGGGCGAACCAAGAGACCCAGTACTTC. This encodes CASSLGWANQETQYF.